This entry describes one T cell receptor (beta chain). The sample originates from a study of blood T cells in healthy people across ages. Using a J-beta primer mix together with a sample-barcoded 5' primer, a second PCR was run for roughly 7 to 12 cycles. A single record per CDR3 protein comes from TCRdb applying MiXCR to the 5' RACE reads. The table has some 750,000 distinct CDR3 sequences, approximately 22% seen once. The CDR3 consists of 15 residues. In germline, CDR1 is SGHRS, CDR2 YFSETQ. V gave up 3 bases and J gave up 0 bases, with 10 bases separating them. Sequencing input: blood. This receptor was taken from a man in his 70s in good health. This chain connects TRBV5-1 to TRBJ2-1, with no clear D. As DNA, the CDR3 is TGCGCCAGCAGCTCCCTAACCCGCTCCTACAATGAGCAGTTCTTC. Amino acid sequence: CASSSLTRSYNEQFF.